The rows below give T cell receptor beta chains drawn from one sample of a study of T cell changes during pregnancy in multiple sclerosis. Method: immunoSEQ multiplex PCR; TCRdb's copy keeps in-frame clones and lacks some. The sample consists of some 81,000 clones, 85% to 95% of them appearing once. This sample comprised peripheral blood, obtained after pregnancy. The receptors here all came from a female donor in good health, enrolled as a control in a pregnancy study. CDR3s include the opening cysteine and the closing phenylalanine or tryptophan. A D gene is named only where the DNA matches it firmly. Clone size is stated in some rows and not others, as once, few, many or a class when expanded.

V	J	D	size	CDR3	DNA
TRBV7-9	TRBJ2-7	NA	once	CASSPPGLSPYEQYF	TGTGCCAGCAGCCCACCGGGACTGAGCCCATACGAGCAGTACTTC
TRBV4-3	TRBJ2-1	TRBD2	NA	CASSQATSGREGYNEQFF	TGCGCCAGCAGCCAAGCGACTAGCGGGAGGGAGGGCTACAATGAGCAGTTCTTC
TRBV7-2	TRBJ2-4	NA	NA	CASSLAPLAKNIQYF	TGTGCCAGCAGCTTAGCGCCACTAGCCAAAAACATTCAGTACTTC
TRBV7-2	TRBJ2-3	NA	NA	CASSLENRGTDTQYF	TGTGCCAGCAGCTTAGAGAACAGGGGCACAGATACGCAGTATTTT
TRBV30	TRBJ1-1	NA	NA	CARLGSGHGRTAMNTEAFF	TGTGCCCGTTTAGGTTCAGGTCACGGAAGGACAGCAATGAACACTGAAGCTTTCTTT
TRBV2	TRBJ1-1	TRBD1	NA	CASKQGETNTEAFF	TGTGCCAGCAAACAGGGGGAGACGAACACTGAAGCTTTCTTT
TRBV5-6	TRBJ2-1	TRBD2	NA	CASSLVAGAIHNEQFF	TGTGCCAGCAGCTTGGTAGCGGGGGCCATTCACAATGAGCAGTTCTTC
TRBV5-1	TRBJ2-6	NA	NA	CASSSPPGGANVLTF	TGCGCCAGCAGCTCCCCTCCGGGGGGGGCCAACGTCCTGACTTTC
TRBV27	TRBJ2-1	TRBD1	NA	CASSLGGTGGHNEQFF	TGTGCCAGCAGTTTAGGGGGGACAGGGGGCCACAATGAGCAGTTCTTC
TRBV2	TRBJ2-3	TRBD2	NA	CASSREVAGGTDTQYF	TGTGCCAGCAGTAGGGAGGTAGCGGGGGGCACAGATACGCAGTATTTT
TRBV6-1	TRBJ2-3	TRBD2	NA	CASSSGGATDTQYF	TGTGCCAGCAGTAGCGGGGGGGCCACAGATACGCAGTATTTT
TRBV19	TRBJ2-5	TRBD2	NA	CASSKTSGKETQYF	TGTGCCAGTAGTAAGACTAGCGGGAAAGAGACCCAGTACTTC
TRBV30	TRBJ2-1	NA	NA	CAWSVQWNEQFF	TGTGCCTGGAGTGTACAATGGAATGAGCAGTTCTTC
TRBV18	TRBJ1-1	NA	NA	CASSMQGMNTEAFF	TGTGCCAGCTCCATGCAGGGTATGAACACTGAAGCTTTCTTT
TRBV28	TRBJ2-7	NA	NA	CASLTGAGRGYEQYF	TGTGCCAGCCTCACAGGGGCGGGAAGGGGCTACGAGCAGTACTTC
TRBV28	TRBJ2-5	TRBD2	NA	CASSLVAGGWETQYF	TGTGCCAGCAGTTTAGTAGCGGGAGGTTGGGAGACCCAGTACTTC
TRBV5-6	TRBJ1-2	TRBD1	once	CASSLDRGPWGYTF	TGTGCCAGCAGCTTGGACAGGGGGCCTTGGGGCTACACCTTC
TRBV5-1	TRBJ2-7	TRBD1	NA	CASSTGPGQGAYEQYF	TGCGCCAGCAGCACGGGTCCGGGACAGGGGGCCTACGAGCAGTACTTC
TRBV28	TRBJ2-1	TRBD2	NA	CASKTSGTTHSYNEQFF	TGTGCCAGCAAAACTAGCGGGACCACCCACTCCTACAATGAGCAGTTCTTC
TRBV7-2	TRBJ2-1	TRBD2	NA	CASSFSSGGYNEQFF	TGTGCCAGCAGCTTTTCTAGCGGGGGGTACAATGAGCAGTTCTTC
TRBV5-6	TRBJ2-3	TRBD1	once	CASSPGQGRTDTQYF	TGTGCCAGCAGCCCCGGACAGGGTCGGACAGATACGCAGTATTTT
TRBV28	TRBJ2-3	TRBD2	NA	CASSPLANSGRAGGDTQYF	TGTGCCAGCAGTCCCCTAGCTAATAGCGGGAGGGCCGGTGGAGATACGCAGTATTTT
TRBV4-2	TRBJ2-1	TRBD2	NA	CASSRGLAGVNEQFF	TGTGCCAGCAGCCGGGGACTAGCGGGAGTCAATGAGCAGTTCTTC
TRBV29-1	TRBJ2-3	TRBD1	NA	CSVVGQGVTDTQYF	TGCAGCGTTGTTGGACAGGGGGTCACAGATACGCAGTATTTT
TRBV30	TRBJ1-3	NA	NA	CAWSVTRDSGNTIYF	TGTGCCTGGAGTGTAACTCGGGACTCTGGAAACACCATATATTTT
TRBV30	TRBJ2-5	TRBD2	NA	CAWSGLGTKQETQYF	TGTGCCTGGAGTGGCCTTGGGACTAAACAAGAGACCCAGTACTTC
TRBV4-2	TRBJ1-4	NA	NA	CASSQARGREKLFF	TGTGCCAGCAGCCAAGCCCGGGGTCGGGAAAAACTGTTTTTT
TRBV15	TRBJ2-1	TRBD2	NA	CATSRDSGTSRGRSQFF	TGTGCCACCAGCAGAGACTCCGGGACTAGCAGGGGTCGTTCCCAGTTCTTC
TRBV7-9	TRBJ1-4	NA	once	CASSFWPRGTNEKLFF	TGTGCCAGCAGCTTCTGGCCCCGGGGGACTAATGAAAAACTGTTTTTT
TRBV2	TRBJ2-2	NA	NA	CASRAHTNTGELFF	TGTGCCAGCAGAGCTCATACGAACACCGGGGAGCTGTTTTTT
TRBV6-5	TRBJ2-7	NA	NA	CASSYQYVQGAYEQYF	TGTGCCAGCAGTTACCAGTACGTACAGGGCGCATACGAGCAGTACTTC
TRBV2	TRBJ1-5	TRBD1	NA	CASSAPWTGKNQPQHF	TGTGCCAGCAGTGCTCCATGGACAGGAAAAAATCAGCCCCAGCATTTT
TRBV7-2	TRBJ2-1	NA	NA	CASSLAPNNEQFF	TGTGCCAGCAGCTTAGCTCCCAACAATGAGCAGTTCTTC
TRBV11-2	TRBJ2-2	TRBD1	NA	CASTLGTDTGELFF	TGTGCCAGCACCCTGGGGACAGACACCGGGGAGCTGTTTTTT
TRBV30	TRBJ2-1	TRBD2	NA	CAFERGGYNEQFF	TGTGCCTTCGAACGGGGGGGCTACAATGAGCAGTTCTTC
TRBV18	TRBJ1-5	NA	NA	CASSLDRNQPQHF	TGTGCCAGCTCACTCGACAGGAATCAGCCCCAGCATTTT
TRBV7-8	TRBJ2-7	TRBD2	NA	CASSTGTSGHEQYF	TGTGCCAGCAGTACCGGGACTAGCGGCCACGAGCAGTACTTC
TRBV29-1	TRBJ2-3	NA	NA	CSVEVQAEGDTQYF	TGCAGCGTTGAAGTACAGGCGGAGGGAGATACGCAGTATTTT
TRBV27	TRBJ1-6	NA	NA	CASSPLSKPNSPLHF	TGTGCCAGCAGTCCCCTCAGTAAACCCAATTCACCCCTCCACTTT
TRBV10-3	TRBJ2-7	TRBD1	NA	CAIQDRGDTYEQYF	TGTGCCATCCAAGACAGGGGAGACACCTACGAGCAGTACTTC
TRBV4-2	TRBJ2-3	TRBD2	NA	CASSQILAGGTDTQYF	TGTGCCAGCAGCCAGATACTAGCGGGGGGCACAGATACGCAGTATTTT